The 19 T cell receptor beta chains below come from one sample, sequenced in a study of neurological immune-mediated disorders (dated by TCRdb to the late 2010s). Preparation of the library involved 5' RACE. Instrument used: Illumina HiSeq 2500. TCRdb ran its own pipeline on the public reads, namely fastp trimming at Q25 and MiXCR clone calling, and kept in-frame beta chains. Each entry merges the rows of one CDR3 protein and shows their most common DNA and genes. The sample table records 25,000 to 35,000 distinct CDR3 sequences; approximately 4% of these occur just once. The ten top clones hold 25% of the sample. Input material: CD4+ T cells from blood. Receptor source: a middle-aged woman in good health.

This clonotype was observed at least ten times. This chain uses TRBV29-1 with TRBJ2-2, with D hard to call. Germline V CDR1 and CDR2: SQVTM, ANQGSEA. The CDR3 length is 11 residues. Trimming pared 5 bases from V and 7 bases from J, leaving 8 bases between. CDR3 loop: CSVKGNGELFF. CDR3 bases: TGCAGCGTTAAGGGTAACGGGGAGCTGTTTTTT.

This clonotype appeared many times. V is TRBV5-1 and J is TRBJ2-3, with 7 nucleotides matching TRBD2. This CDR3 comprises 21 residues. CDR1 and CDR2 from the germline V gene are SGHRS and YFSETQ. Trimming removed 2 bases from V and 2 bases from J; junction bases left unmatched: 23. In DNA, the CDR3 is TGCGCCAGCAGCTTCCCACCATTGGCCGAGGGAACGGGGGGAGCCACAGATACGCAGTATTTT. This codes for CASSFPPLAEGTGGATDTQYF. The full variable domain, in which reference TRBV5-1 and TRBJ2-3 provide the parts outside the CDR3, is KAGVTQTPRYLIKTRGQQVTLSCSPISGHRSVSWYQQTPGQGLQFLFEYFSETQRNKGNFPGRFSGRQFSNSRSEMNVSTLELGDSALYLCASSFPPLAEGTGGATDTQYFGPGTRLTVL.

This clonotype was picked up many times. The rearrangement uses TRBV12-3 or TRBV12-4 and TRBJ2-1, with D perhaps matching TRBD2 (5 bases). V shed 5 bases and J shed 8 bases, with 16 bases lying between them. The length of the CDR3 is 14 residues. CDR3 bases: TGTGCCAGCAGTCCCTTCCGAACTAGGGATGAGCAGTTCTTC. Its translation is CASSPFRTRDEQFF.

This clonotype was detected many times. DNA of the CDR3: TGCGCCAGCAGCTTGGAGGGGGCAGGGGCTTTCTTT. This codes for CASSLEGAGAFF. The chain is built from TRBV5-1 and TRBJ1-1, with 7 bases that match TRBD1. The CDR3 is made up of 12 amino acids. The V and J ends lost 0 bases and 11 bases, in that order; junction bases with no gene match: 4. The germline gives CDR1 SGHRS, CDR2 YFSETQ.

Many counts were recorded for this clonotype. The chain recombines TRBV12-3 or TRBV12-4 with TRBJ1-1; maybe TRBD1 (5 bases). The CDR3 has 14 residues. With 3 bases removed from V and 1 base from J, the gap between germline ends came to 9 bases. CDR3 region: CASSFSDRNTEAFF. The CDR3 DNA reads as TGTGCCAGCAGTTTTTCCGACAGGAACACTGAAGCTTTCTTT.

There are many counts of this clonotype. Just one base apart from a much larger clone, this may be a read error. The chain combines TRBV28 with TRBJ2-6; D may be TRBD2 (6 bases). Germline V gene sequence: CDR1 MDHEN, CDR2 SYDVKM. The CDR3 sequence is 16 residues long. Trimming removed 4 bases from V and 8 bases from J, with 18 bases in between. CDR3 loop: CASSSPGEPGTNVLTF. CDR3 sequence (DNA): TGTGCCAGCAGTTCTCCGGGGGAGCCCGGGACCAACGTCCTGACTTTC.

This clonotype was observed at least ten times. The chain has TRBV12-3 or TRBV12-4 and TRBJ1-1; D remains unclear. The CDR3 extends over 13 amino acids. The V gene lost 2 bases and the J gene lost 0 bases, with 4 bases spanning the gap. CDR3 sequence (DNA): TGTGCCAGCAGTTTATTAATGAACACTGAAGCTTTCTTT. It is translated as CASSLLMNTEAFF.

The sample holds many counts of this clonotype. The conserved final phenylalanine or tryptophan is absent from the CDR3, which likely points to a read error. Because the CDR3's place on the DNA is in doubt, the DNA is left out and the CDR3 is given as listed by TCRdb. The chain recombines TRBV28 with TRBJ1-2; the table's D call, TRBD1, was not checked against the DNA. The length of the CDR3 is 13 amino acids, counting both ends. The germline V gene encodes CDR1 MDHEN and CDR2 SYDVKM. The CDR3 protein is CASSPRDRAPEAL.

This clonotype has a count of ten or more. The chain recombines TRBV29-1 with TRBJ1-6; weak D call: TRBD1 (5 bases). Germline CDR1 is SQVTM and CDR2 is ANQGSEA. V was pared by 6 bases and J by 10 bases, with 19 bases between. This CDR3 comprises 14 residues. The CDR3 region is CSVDTGTPGSPLHF. The CDR3 nucleotides read TGCAGCGTAGATACCGGGACGCCGGGCTCACCCCTCCACTTT. Complete variable domain (other parts from reference TRBV29-1 and TRBJ1-6): SAVISQKPSRDICQRGTSLTIQCQVDSQVTMMFWYRQQPGQSLTLIATANQGSEATYESGFVIDKFPISRPNLTFSTLTVSNMSPEDSSIYLCSVDTGTPGSPLHFGNGTRLTVT.

This clonotype came up many times. This chain connects TRBV20-1 to TRBJ1-1, with D tentatively TRBD1 (6 bases). CDR3 length: 14 residues. V lost 3 bases, J lost 2 bases, and 13 bases lay in between. Germline V CDR1 and CDR2: DFQATT, SNEGSKA (reference sequence). Written as DNA, the CDR3 is TGCAGTGCTAGCAGGGCAGGGGCCAACACTGAAGCTTTCTTT. It codes for CSASRAGANTEAFF.

The J gene is TRBJ1-2, the V gene TRBV11-2, with 12 positions matching TRBD1. Germline loops: CDR1 SGHAT, CDR2 FQNNGV. V was pared by 5 bases and J by 7 bases, with 11 bases of the junction left unmatched. The CDR3 covers 16 residues. This chain's CDR3 is CASSAPRDRGQSGYTF. The CDR3 region has the DNA TGTGCCAGCAGCGCCCCTAGGGACAGGGGGCAGAGTGGCTACACCTTC.

This clonotype was counted many times. This chain uses TRBV5-1 with TRBJ1-5; no clear D gene. The CDR3 has 15 amino acids. Germline values: CDR1 SGHRS, CDR2 YFSETQ. The V end lost 3 bases, the J end lost 2 bases, and 12 bases lay between the germline ends. The CDR3 region is CASSSDGRGNQPQHF. For the CDR3, the DNA is TGCGCCAGCAGCTCGGACGGGAGAGGCAATCAGCCCCAGCATTTT.

This clonotype was recorded many times. The CDR3 loop reads CSAIRGEGETQYF. In nucleotides, the CDR3 is TGCAGTGCTATACGGGGGGAGGGGGAGACCCAGTACTTC. The chain has TRBV20-1 and TRBJ2-5, with 7 bases aligning to TRBD2. Germline CDR1 and CDR2: DFQATT and SNEGSKA (reference sequence). V lost 4 bases, J lost 5 bases, and 7 bases stayed unmatched. This CDR3 contains 13 residues.

This clonotype was counted many times. The chain links TRBV5-1 to TRBJ1-5, with D unclear. Trimming cost V 4 bases and J 6 bases, with 14 bases left between them. Per the germline V gene, CDR1 is SGHRS and CDR2 is YFSETQ. This CDR3 region has 14 residues. The CDR3 sequence is CASSPHAGTQPQHF. The CDR3 bases are TGCGCCAGCAGCCCGCATGCGGGTACTCAGCCCCAGCATTTT.

This clonotype was detected ten times or more. The V and J genes are TRBV10-1 and TRBJ2-5, with D possibly being TRBD2 (5 bases). The ends were cut back, 6 bases at V and 9 bases at J, with 17 bases in the middle. CDR1 WNHNN and CDR2 SYGVQD come from the germline V gene (reference sequence). The CDR3 sequence is 13 residues long. The CDR3 loop is CASSVGRAVAQYF. The CDR3 DNA is TGCGCCAGCAGCGTAGGGAGAGCGGTGGCCCAGTACTTC.

The sample holds many counts of this clonotype. This chain joins TRBV5-1 and TRBJ2-5, with 7 positions matching TRBD2. This CDR3 spans 14 amino acids. Looked up from germline, CDR1 is SGHRS and CDR2 is YFSETQ. The trim removed 4 bases at V and 5 bases at J, leaving 8 bases unmatched. The CDR3 sequence: CASSELAIRETQYF. The CDR3, as DNA: TGCGCCAGCAGCGAACTAGCGATCAGGGAGACCCAGTACTTC. Full variable domain (rest looked up from reference TRBV5-1 and TRBJ2-5): KAGVTQTPRYLIKTRGQQVTLSCSPISGHRSVSWYQQTPGQGLQFLFEYFSETQRNKGNFPGRFSGRQFSNSRSEMNVSTLELGDSALYLCASSELAIRETQYFGPGTRLLVL.

This clonotype occurred many times. This chain uses TRBV5-1 with TRBJ1-1; TRBD1 is a possible D gene (6 bases). The CDR3 is 14 residues long. Germline assignment: CDR1 SGHRS and CDR2 YFSETQ. V was clipped by 0 bases and J by 7 bases, with 13 bases between them. This chain's CDR3 is CASSLEPGAREAFF. CDR3 sequence (DNA): TGCGCCAGCAGCTTGGAACCGGGGGCGCGTGAAGCTTTCTTT. The complete variable domain, with remaining parts taken from reference TRBV5-1 and TRBJ1-1, reads KAGVTQTPRYLIKTRGQQVTLSCSPISGHRSVSWYQQTPGQGLQFLFEYFSETQRNKGNFPGRFSGRQFSNSRSEMNVSTLELGDSALYLCASSLEPGAREAFFGQGTRLTVV.

The sample holds many counts of this clonotype. The chain uses TRBV20-1 and TRBJ2-7; TRBD2 agrees at 8 bases. The germline V gene has CDR1 DFQATT and CDR2 SNEGSKA (reference sequence). The CDR3 sequence is 14 residues long. Trimming cost V 6 bases and J 2 bases; bases outside gene matches: 9. CDR3 DNA sequence: TGCAGTGCCAGTAGCGGGGTTGGGCCCTACGAGCAGTACTTC. As protein: CSASSGVGPYEQYF.

This chain connects TRBV7-9 to TRBJ2-7; 8 bases align to TRBD1. J was trimmed by 2 bases and V by 5 bases; bases with no gene match: 8. The CDR3 extends over 15 amino acids. Germline CDR1 is SEHNR and CDR2 is FQNEAQ (reference sequence). The CDR3 is CASSPRTGRTYEQYF. CDR3 DNA sequence: TGTGCCAGCAGCCCCCGGACAGGGCGAACCTACGAGCAGTACTTC.